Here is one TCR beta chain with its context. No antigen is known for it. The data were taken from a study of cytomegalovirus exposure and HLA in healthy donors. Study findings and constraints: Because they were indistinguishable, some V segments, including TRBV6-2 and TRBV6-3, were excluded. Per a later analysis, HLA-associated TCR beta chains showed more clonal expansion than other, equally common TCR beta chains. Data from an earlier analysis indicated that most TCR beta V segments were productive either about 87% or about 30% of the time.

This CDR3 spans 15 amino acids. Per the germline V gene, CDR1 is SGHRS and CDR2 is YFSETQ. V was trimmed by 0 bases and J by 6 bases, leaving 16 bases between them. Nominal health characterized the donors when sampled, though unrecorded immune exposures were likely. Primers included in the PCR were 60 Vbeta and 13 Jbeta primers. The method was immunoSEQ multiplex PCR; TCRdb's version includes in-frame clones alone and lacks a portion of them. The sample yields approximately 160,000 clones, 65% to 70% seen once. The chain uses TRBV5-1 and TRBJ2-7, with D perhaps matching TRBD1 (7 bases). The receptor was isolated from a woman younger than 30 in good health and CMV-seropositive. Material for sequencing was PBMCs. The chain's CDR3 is CASSLVEGAKGEQYF. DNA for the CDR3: TGCGCCAGCAGCTTGGTGGAGGGGGCGAAGGGCGAGCAGTACTTC.